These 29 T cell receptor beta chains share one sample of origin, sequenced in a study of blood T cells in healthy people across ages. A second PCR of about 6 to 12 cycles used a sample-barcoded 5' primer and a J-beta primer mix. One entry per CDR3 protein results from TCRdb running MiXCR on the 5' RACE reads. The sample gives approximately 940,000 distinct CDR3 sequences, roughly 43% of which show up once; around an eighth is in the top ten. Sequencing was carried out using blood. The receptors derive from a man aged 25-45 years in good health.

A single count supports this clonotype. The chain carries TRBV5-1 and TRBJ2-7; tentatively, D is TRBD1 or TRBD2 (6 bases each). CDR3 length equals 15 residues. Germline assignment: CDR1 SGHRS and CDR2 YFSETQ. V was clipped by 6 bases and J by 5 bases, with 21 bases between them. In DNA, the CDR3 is TGCGCCAGCACGATAGGGTCGGGGGCTAAGGACGAGCAGTACTTC. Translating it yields CASTIGSGAKDEQYF. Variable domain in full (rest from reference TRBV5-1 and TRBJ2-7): KAGVTQTPRYLIKTRGQQVTLSCSPISGHRSVSWYQQTPGQGLQFLFEYFSETQRNKGNFPGRFSGRQFSNSRSEMNVSTLELGDSALYLCASTIGSGAKDEQYFGPGTRLTVT.

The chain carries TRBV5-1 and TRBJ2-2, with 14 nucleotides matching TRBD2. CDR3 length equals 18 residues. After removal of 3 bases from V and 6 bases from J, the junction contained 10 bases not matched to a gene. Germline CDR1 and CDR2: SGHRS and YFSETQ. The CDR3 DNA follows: TGCGCCAGCAGCTGGCCCGGGACTAGCGGGAGCCCCCCCGGGGAGCTGTTTTTT. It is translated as CASSWPGTSGSPPGELFF.

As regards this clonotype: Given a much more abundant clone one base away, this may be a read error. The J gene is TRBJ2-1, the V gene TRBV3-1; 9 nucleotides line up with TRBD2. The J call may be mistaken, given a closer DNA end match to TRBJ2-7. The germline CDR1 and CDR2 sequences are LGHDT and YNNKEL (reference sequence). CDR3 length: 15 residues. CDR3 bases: TGTGCCAGCAGCCAGACTAGCGGCTCCTACAATGAGCAGTACTTC. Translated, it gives CASSQTSGSYNEQYF.

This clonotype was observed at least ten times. As DNA, the CDR3 is TGCGCCAGCAGCCCCCAAACGTTCACGAGCTCCTACGAGCAGTACTTC. This encodes CASSPQTFTSSYEQYF. The chain joins TRBV5-1 to TRBJ2-7; the D is unclear. CDR3 length: 16 amino acids. In germline, CDR1 is SGHRS, CDR2 YFSETQ. The V end lost 4 bases, the J end lost 0 bases, and 17 bases lay between the germline ends. Together with reference TRBV5-1 and TRBJ2-7, the CDR3 gives the full variable domain: KAGVTQTPRYLIKTRGQQVTLSCSPISGHRSVSWYQQTPGQGLQFLFEYFSETQRNKGNFPGRFSGRQFSNSRSEMNVSTLELGDSALYLCASSPQTFTSSYEQYFGPGTRLTVT.

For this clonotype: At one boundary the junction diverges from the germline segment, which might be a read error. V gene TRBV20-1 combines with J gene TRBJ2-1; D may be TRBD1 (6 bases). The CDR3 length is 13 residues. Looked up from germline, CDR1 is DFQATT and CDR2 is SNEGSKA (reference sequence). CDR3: CSARGLGDNERFF. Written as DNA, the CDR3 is TGCAGTGCTAGAGGATTAGGGGACAATGAGCGGTTCTTC.

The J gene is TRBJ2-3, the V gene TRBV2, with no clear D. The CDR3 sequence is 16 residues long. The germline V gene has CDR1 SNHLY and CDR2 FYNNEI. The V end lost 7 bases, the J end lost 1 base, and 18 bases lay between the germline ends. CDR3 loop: CASTSEAVPGTDTQYF. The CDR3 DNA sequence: TGTGCCAGCACGTCCGAGGCGGTTCCCGGCACAGATACGCAGTATTTT.

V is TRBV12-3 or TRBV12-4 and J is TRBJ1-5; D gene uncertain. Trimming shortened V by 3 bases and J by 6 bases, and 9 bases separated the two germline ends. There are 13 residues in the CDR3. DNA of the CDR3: TGTGCCAGCAGTTTTGGCTCACCTCAGCCCCAGCATTTT. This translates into CASSFGSPQPQHF.

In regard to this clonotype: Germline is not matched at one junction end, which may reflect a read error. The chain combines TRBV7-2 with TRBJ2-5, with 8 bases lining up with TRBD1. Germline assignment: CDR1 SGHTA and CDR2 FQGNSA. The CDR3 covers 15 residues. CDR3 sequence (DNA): TGTGCCAACAGCTTCCCGGGACAGGCTTACAATGAGCAGTACTTC. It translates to CANSFPGQAYNEQYF.

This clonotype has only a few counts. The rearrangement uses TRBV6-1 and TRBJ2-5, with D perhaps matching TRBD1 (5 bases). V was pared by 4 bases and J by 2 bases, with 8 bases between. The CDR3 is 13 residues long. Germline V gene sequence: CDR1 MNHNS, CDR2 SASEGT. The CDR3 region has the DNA TGTGCCAGCAGTGGACAGCCTCAAGAGACCCAGTACTTC. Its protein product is CASSGQPQETQYF.

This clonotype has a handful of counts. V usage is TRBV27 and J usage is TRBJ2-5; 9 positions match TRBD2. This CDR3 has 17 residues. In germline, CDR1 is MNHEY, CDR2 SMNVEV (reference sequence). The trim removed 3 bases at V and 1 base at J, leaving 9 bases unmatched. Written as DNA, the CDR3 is TGTGCCAGCAGTTTGGGATTCGTAGCGGGGGCCCAAGAGACCCAGTACTTC. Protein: CASSLGFVAGAQETQYF.

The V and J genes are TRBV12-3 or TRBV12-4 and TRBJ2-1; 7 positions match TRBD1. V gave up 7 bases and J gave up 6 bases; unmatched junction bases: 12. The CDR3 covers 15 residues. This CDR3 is CASTPGTVLRNEQFF. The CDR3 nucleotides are TGTGCCAGCACCCCCGGGACAGTGCTCCGCAATGAGCAGTTCTTC.

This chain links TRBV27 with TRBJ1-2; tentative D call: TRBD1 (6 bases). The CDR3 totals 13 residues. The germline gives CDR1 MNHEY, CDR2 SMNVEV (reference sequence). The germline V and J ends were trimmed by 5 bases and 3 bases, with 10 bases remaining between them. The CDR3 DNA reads TGTGCCAGCAGTGTCGGGGGCCACTATGGCTACACCTTC. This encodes CASSVGGHYGYTF.

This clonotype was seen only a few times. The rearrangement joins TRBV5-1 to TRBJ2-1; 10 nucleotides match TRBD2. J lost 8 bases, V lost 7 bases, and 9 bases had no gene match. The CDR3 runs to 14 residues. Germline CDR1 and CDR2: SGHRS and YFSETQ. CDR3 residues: CASCPAGGVDEQFF. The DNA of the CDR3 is TGCGCCAGCTGCCCAGCGGGGGGGGTCGATGAGCAGTTCTTC.

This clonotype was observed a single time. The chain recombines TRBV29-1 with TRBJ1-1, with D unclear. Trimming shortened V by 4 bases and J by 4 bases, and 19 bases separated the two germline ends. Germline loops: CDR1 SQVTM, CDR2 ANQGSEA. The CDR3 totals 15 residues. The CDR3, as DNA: TGCAGCGTTGTTTCCCCGAGCACCAGGTCCACTGAAGCTTTCTTT. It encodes CSVVSPSTRSTEAFF.

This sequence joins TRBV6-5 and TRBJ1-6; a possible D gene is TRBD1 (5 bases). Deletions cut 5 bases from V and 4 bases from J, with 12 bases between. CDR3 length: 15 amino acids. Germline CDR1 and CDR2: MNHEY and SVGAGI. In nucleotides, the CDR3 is TGTGCCAGCAGTAAGGGACTTGTTTATAATTCACCCCTCCACTTT. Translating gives CASSKGLVYNSPLHF.

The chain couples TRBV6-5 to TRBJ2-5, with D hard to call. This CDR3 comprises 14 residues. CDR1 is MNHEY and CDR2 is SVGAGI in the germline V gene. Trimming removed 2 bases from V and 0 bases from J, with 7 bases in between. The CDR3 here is CASSYRRNQETQYF. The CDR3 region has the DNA TGTGCCAGCAGTTACCGGCGCAACCAAGAGACCCAGTACTTC.

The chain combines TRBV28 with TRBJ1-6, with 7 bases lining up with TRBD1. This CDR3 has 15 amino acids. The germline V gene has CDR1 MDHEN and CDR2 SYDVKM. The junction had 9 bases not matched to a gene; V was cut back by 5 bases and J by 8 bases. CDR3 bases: TGTGCCAGCAGTGATCCCAACAGGGGTGATTCACCCCTCCACTTT. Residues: CASSDPNRGDSPLHF.

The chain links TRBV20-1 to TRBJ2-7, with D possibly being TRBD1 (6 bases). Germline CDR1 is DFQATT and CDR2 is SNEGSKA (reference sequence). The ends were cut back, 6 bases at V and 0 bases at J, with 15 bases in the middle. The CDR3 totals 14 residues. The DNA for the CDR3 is TGCAGTGCCCCCGTCAGGGGTTTCTCCTACGAGCAGTACTTC. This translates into CSAPVRGFSYEQYF.

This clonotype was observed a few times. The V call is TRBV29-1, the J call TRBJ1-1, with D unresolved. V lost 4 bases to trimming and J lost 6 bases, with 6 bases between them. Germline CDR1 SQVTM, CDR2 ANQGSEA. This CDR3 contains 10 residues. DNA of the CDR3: TGCAGCGTTGTAAAGGCTGAAGCTTTCTTT. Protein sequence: CSVVKAEAFF.

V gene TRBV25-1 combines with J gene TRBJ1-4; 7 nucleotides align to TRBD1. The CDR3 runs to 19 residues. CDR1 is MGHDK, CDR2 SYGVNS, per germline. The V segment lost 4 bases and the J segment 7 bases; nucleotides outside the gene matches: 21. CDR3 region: CASSASAGTEGFVLEKLFF. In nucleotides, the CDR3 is TGTGCCAGCAGTGCATCCGCCGGGACAGAAGGCTTCGTCCTTGAAAAACTGTTTTTT.

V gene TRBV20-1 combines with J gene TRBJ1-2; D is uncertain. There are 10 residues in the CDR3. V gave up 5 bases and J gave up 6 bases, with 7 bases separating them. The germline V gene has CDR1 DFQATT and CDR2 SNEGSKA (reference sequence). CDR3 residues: CSAGPHGYTF. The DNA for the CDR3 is TGCAGTGCTGGACCTCATGGCTACACCTTC.

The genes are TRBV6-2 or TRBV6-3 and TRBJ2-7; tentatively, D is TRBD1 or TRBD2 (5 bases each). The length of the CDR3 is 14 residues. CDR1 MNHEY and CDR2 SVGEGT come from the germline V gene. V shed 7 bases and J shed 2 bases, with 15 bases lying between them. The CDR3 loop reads CASITMGRTYEQYF. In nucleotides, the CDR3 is TGTGCCAGCATTACTATGGGACGGACCTACGAGCAGTACTTC.

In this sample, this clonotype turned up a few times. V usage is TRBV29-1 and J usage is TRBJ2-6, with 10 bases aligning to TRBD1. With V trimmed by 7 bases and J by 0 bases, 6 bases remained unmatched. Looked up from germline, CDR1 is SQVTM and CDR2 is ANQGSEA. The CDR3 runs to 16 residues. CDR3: CSALTGGGSGANVLTF. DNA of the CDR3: TGCAGCGCCTTGACAGGGGGCGGCTCTGGGGCCAACGTCCTGACTTTC.

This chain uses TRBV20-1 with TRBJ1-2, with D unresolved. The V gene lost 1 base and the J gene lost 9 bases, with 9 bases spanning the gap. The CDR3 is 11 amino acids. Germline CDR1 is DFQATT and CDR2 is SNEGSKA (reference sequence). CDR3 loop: CSARGVRSYTF. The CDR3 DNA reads TGCAGTGCTAGAGGTGTCCGGAGCTACACCTTC.

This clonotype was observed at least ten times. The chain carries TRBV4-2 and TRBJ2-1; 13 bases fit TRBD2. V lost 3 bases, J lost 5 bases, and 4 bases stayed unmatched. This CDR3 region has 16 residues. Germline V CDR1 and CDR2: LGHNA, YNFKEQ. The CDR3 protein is CASSQQTSGGNNEQFF. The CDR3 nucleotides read TGTGCCAGCAGCCAGCAGACTAGCGGGGGGAACAATGAGCAGTTCTTC.

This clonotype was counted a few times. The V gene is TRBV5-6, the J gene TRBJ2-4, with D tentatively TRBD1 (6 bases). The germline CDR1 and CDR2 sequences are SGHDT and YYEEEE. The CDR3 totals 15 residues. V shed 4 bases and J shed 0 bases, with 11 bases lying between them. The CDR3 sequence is CASSLDSLAKNIQYF. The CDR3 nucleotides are TGTGCCAGCAGCCTGGACAGCTTAGCCAAAAACATTCAGTACTTC.

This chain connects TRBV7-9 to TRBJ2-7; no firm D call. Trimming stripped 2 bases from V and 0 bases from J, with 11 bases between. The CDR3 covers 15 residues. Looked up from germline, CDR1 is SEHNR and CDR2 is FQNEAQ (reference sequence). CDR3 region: CASSLPSAGSYEQYF. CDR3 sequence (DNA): TGTGCCAGCAGCTTACCCTCCGCCGGCTCCTACGAGCAGTACTTC.

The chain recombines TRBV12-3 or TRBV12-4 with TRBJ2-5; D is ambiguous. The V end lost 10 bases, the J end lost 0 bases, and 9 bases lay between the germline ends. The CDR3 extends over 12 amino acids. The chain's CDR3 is CATMGYQETQYF. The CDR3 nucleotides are TGTGCCACCATGGGGTACCAAGAGACCCAGTACTTC.

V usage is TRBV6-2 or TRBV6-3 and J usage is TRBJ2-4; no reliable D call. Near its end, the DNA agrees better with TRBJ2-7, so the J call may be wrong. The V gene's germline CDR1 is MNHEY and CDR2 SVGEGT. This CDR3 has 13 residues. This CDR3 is CASRIRSSYEQYF. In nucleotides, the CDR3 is TGTGCCAGCAGGATACGGTCCTCCTACGAGCAGTACTTC.